This T cell receptor beta chain was sequenced during a study of blood T cell repertoires in COVID-19. Across the whole study: The origin of the acute and convalescent COVID-19 samples was the United States, Italy and Spain. The analysed material was cDNA or gDNA that came from T cells, B-cell-depleted T cells, or PBMCs.

V was clipped by 4 bases and J by 0 bases, with 10 bases between them. Germline-derived CDR1 and CDR2 are SGDLS and YYNGEE. This CDR3 has 14 amino acids. In the source study's methods: Nucleated cell counts were estimated from reference gene primer amplification. This table comes from immunoSEQ multiplex PCR, and its TCRdb copy is limited to in-frame clones, with some not included. D and trimming were read from the DNA, whereas the V and J calls and clone size are those reported in that table. The sample shows tens of thousands of clones, 70% to 85% of them seen only once. The sequenced material came from peripheral blood. The receptor comes from a woman between 50 and 59 years old with acute or convalescent COVID-19. The V and J genes are TRBV9 and TRBJ1-1, with unresolved D. The CDR3 is CASSYSGVNTEAFF. CDR3 sequence (DNA): TGTGCCAGCAGCTATTCGGGTGTGAACACTGAAGCTTTCTTT.